This T cell receptor beta chain was documented in a study of T cells after yellow fever vaccination. The CDR3 is 14 amino acids. Germline CDR1 and CDR2: SGHDN and FVKESK. The ends were cut back, 0 bases at V and 6 bases at J, with 8 bases in the middle. Study findings and constraints: There was a possibility that FACS-sorted repertoires contained abundant clonotypes contaminating from the bulk population. A weaker but faster secondary response was observed, peaking on day 5 versus 15.

As TCR cDNA was made by 5'RACE template switching, a universal primer site and UMIs were added. From the 5' RACE reads, TCRdb called clonotypes with MiXCR, one entry per CDR3 protein. The sample has some 670,000 distinct CDR3 sequences, 10% to 15% seen once. As for this clonotype: Its antigen remains unidentified.

The specimen comprised PBMCs, sampled on the day of the yellow fever booster vaccination. This chain links TRBV14 with TRBJ2-2; the D is unclear. This TCR came from a man aged 30 to 45 who received the YFV17D yellow fever vaccine. CDR3 amino acids: CASSQDNFPGELFF. Here the CDR3 DNA reads TGTGCCAGCAGCCAAGACAATTTCCCCGGGGAGCTGTTTTTT.